Below, 18 T cell receptor beta chains from the same sample are listed, as sequenced in a study of T cells in Graves' hyperthyroidism and ophthalmopathy. TCR beta CDR3 sequences were amplified from RNA transcripts. HTBI primers were employed in a first-round RT-PCR of the TCR CDR3. MiXCR, run by TCRdb on the multiplex PCR reads, gives a single entry per CDR3 protein. The table includes some 650,000 distinct CDR3 sequences, 16% detected once. The specimen sequenced was blood. These receptors were collected from a middle-aged woman with Graves' ophthalmopathy.

This clonotype is a singleton in its sample. This sequence joins TRBV9 and TRBJ2-1; 11 positions match TRBD2. CDR1 and CDR2 (germline): SGDLS, YYNGEE. V lost 3 bases, J lost 6 bases, and 5 bases stayed unmatched. The CDR3 is 15 amino acids. The CDR3 bases are TGTGCCAGCAGCGATACCGGGACTAGCGGCAATGAGCAGTTCTTC. Its protein product is CASSDTGTSGNEQFF.

This clonotype was recorded a few times. A read error may explain this, as a much larger clone is one base away. This chain joins TRBV2 and TRBJ2-5; 12 nucleotides agree with TRBD2. Germline assignment: CDR1 SNHLY and CDR2 FYNNEI. This CDR3 contains 17 residues. The J segment lost 7 bases and the V segment lost 4 bases, leaving 13 bases of the junction unmatched. CDR3 loop: CASSVPLAGGTSGTQYF. The CDR3 DNA is TGTGCCAGCAGTGTGCCACTAGCGGGAGGAACGAGTGGGACCCAGTACTTC.

At least ten counts were recorded for this clonotype. The V and J genes are TRBV20-1 and TRBJ1-2; D is perhaps TRBD1 (6 bases). Trimming shortened V by 1 base and J by 8 bases, and 14 bases separated the two germline ends. This CDR3 has 13 residues. Germline assignment: CDR1 DFQATT and CDR2 SNEGSKA (reference sequence). The CDR3 spells CSARALAGDGYTF. The CDR3 DNA reads TGCAGTGCTAGAGCCTTGGCAGGGGACGGCTACACCTTC.

The sample holds many counts of this clonotype. The rearrangement links TRBV11-2 to TRBJ1-1; D is undetermined. Germline V gene data show CDR1 as SGHAT and CDR2 as FQNNGV. V lost 5 bases and J 10 bases, leaving 14 bases between the germline ends. CDR3 size: 12 residues. CDR3 nucleotides: TGTGCCAGCAGCCCCGACGGCAGAGTAGCTTTCTTT. Residues: CASSPDGRVAFF.

The chain links TRBV5-1 to TRBJ2-3; unclear D gene. Trimming took off 4 bases at V and 3 bases at J, with 15 bases between the two ends. CDR1 and CDR2 (germline): SGHRS, YFSETQ. This CDR3 is 15 amino acids long. The CDR3 region is CASSTQEPNTDTQYF. For the CDR3, the DNA is TGCGCCAGCAGCACTCAGGAACCCAATACAGATACGCAGTATTTT.

This clonotype was observed many times. The gene calls are TRBV6-2 or TRBV6-3 and TRBJ2-2; 8 bases agree with TRBD1. The CDR3 contains 21 residues. Germline-derived CDR1 and CDR2 are MNHEY and SVGEGT. Trimming removed 8 bases from V and 2 bases from J; junction bases left unmatched: 25. DNA of the CDR3: TGTGCCAGCGGCCTCCCCGGGCAGGGGGCGCGAGGGAGACGAAACACCGGGGAGCTGTTTTTT. Translated: CASGLPGQGARGRRNTGELFF.

In this sample, this clonotype turned up a few times. V and J are TRBV4-1 and TRBJ1-2, with D perhaps TRBD1 (6 bases). The germline gives CDR1 MGHRA, CDR2 YSYEKL. CDR3 size: 15 residues. Trimming removed 0 bases at V and 8 bases at J, with 16 bases between. The CDR3 DNA is TGCGCCAGCAGCCAAGATACTCAGGGGATGAGGGGCTACACCTTC. This sequence encodes CASSQDTQGMRGYTF.

This clonotype was recorded a few times. The rearrangement uses TRBV12-3 or TRBV12-4 and TRBJ2-2, with D unclear. V lost 6 bases and J 2 bases, leaving 19 bases between the germline ends. The CDR3 has 17 residues. CDR3 in amino acids: CASSHLTSDANTGELFF. The CDR3 DNA reads TGTGCCAGCAGCCACCTCACGTCAGATGCTAACACCGGGGAGCTGTTTTTT.

There are many counts of this clonotype. The chain joins TRBV13 to TRBJ2-1; the D gene could be TRBD1 or TRBD2 (5 bases each). Germline V gene data show CDR1 as PRHDT and CDR2 as FYEKMQ (reference sequence). The CDR3 is 14 residues long. Trimming cost V 8 bases and J 2 bases, with 13 bases left between them. The chain's CDR3 is CASGPRGPYNEQFF. CDR3 DNA sequence: TGTGCCAGCGGCCCCCGGGGACCCTACAATGAGCAGTTCTTC.

The rearrangement joins TRBV4-2 to TRBJ2-1, with D tentatively TRBD2 (5 bases). Looked up from germline, CDR1 is LGHNA and CDR2 is YNFKEQ. CDR3 length: 16 residues. Between the trimmed V and J ends, which lost 0 bases and 6 bases, there was a span of 15 bases. The CDR3 DNA reads as TGTGCCAGCAGCCAAGATCTCGGGGTGCGGACCAATGAGCAGTTCTTC. Encoded protein: CASSQDLGVRTNEQFF.

This clonotype appeared a few times. The rearrangement joins TRBV19 to TRBJ2-1; the match to TRBD2 covers 8 bases. Germline V gene lookup returns CDR1 LNHDA and CDR2 SQIVND (reference sequence). CDR3 size: 18 residues. The V segment lost 2 bases and the J segment 0 bases; nucleotides outside the gene matches: 9. CDR3 coding DNA: TGTGCCAGTAGTATAATCAGCGGGGGCTTCAGCTCCTACAATGAGCAGTTCTTC. Residues: CASSIISGGFSSYNEQFF.

This clonotype appeared many times. J is TRBJ1-2 and V is TRBV5-5, with D perhaps matching TRBD1 (6 bases). Germline CDR1 and CDR2: SGHKS and YYEKEE (reference sequence). This CDR3 is 14 amino acids long. Between the trimmed V and J ends, which lost 0 bases and 5 bases, there was a span of 11 bases. The CDR3 region is CASSLGDRIYGYTF. The DNA of the CDR3 is TGTGCCAGCAGCTTGGGCGACAGGATTTATGGCTACACCTTC.

This clonotype was counted many times. The rearrangement links TRBV7-9 to TRBJ2-5, with TRBD1 identical over 8 bases. Germline CDR1 and CDR2: SEHNR and FQNEAQ (reference sequence). CDR3 length equals 14 residues. J was trimmed by 2 bases and V by 8 bases; bases with no gene match: 7. The CDR3 DNA sequence: TGTGCCAGCTGGGGGACAGGAACACAAGAGACCCAGTACTTC. Protein sequence: CASWGTGTQETQYF.

The chain couples TRBV10-3 to TRBJ2-1; 8 bases are shared with TRBD2. CDR1 is ENHRY, CDR2 SYGVKD, per germline. There are 15 residues in the CDR3. Trimming removed 11 bases from V and 0 bases from J; junction bases left unmatched: 9. DNA of the CDR3: TGTGCCGCGGGGGGATCGACCGACTCCTACAATGAGCAGTTCTTC. Translated, it gives CAAGGSTDSYNEQFF.

The V call is TRBV20-1, the J call TRBJ1-1; D is uncertain. The ends were cut back, 3 bases at V and 8 bases at J, with 10 bases in the middle. The CDR3 is made up of 11 amino acids. The V gene's germline CDR1 is DFQATT and CDR2 SNEGSKA (reference sequence). CDR3 nucleotide sequence: TGCAGTGCTAGGTGGGGTGTGGAAGCTTTCTTT. It is translated as CSARWGVEAFF.

This clonotype has a count of ten or more. V and J are TRBV5-1 and TRBJ1-6, with 11 bases fitting TRBD1. Germline loops: CDR1 SGHRS, CDR2 YFSETQ. The junction had 5 bases not matched to a gene; V was cut back by 0 bases and J by 6 bases. The CDR3 length is 17 residues. CDR3 in DNA: TGCGCCAGCAGCTTGGCCGGGACAGGGGGAATTAATTCACCCCTCCACTTT. Protein product: CASSLAGTGGINSPLHF.

This clonotype was recorded many times. The chain joins TRBV12-3 or TRBV12-4 to TRBJ2-3, with unresolved D. The CDR3 is 15 amino acids. The V and J ends lost 6 bases and 0 bases respectively, with 13 bases between them. CDR3 coding DNA: TGTGCCAGCAGCTTTAGAGGAGTTAGCACAGATACGCAGTATTTT. Its protein product is CASSFRGVSTDTQYF.

This chain links TRBV20-1 with TRBJ2-5; D not certain. Per germline, CDR1 DFQATT and CDR2 SNEGSKA (reference sequence). The length of the CDR3 is 10 residues. CDR3 coding DNA: TGCACCCCGGGCCAAGAGACCCAGTACTTC. Protein product: CTPGQETQYF.